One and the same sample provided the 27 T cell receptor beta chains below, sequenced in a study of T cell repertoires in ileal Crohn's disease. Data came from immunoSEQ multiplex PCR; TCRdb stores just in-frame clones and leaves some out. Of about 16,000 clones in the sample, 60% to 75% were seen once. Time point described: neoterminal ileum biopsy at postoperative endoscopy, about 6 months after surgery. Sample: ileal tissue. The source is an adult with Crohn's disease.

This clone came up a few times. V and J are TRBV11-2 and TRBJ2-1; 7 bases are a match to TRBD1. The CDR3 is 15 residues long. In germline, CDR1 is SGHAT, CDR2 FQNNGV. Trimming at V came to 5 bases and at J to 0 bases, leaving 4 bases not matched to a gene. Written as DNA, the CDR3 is TGTGCCAGCAGCCACGGGACAGCCTCCTACAATGAGCAGTTCTTC. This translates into CASSHGTASYNEQFF. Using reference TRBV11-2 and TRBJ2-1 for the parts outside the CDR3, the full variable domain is EAGVAQSPRYKIIEKRQSVAFWCNPISGHATLYWYQQILGQGPKLLIQFQNNGVVDDSQLPKDRFSAERLKGVDSTLKIQPAKLEDSAVYLCASSHGTASYNEQFFGPGTRLTVL.

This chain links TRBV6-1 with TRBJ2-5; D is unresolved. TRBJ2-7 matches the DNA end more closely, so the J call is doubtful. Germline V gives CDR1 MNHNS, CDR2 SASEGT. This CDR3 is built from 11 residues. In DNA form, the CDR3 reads TGTGCCAGCAGCGATACCTACGAGCAGTACTTC. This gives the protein CASSDTYEQYF.

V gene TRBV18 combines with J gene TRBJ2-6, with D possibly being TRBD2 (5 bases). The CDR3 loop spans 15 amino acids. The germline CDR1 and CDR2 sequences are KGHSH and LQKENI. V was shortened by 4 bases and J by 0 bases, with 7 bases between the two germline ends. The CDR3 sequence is CASSREFSGANVLTF. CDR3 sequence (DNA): TGTGCCAGCTCACGGGAGTTCTCTGGGGCCAACGTCCTGACTTTC.

CDR3 DNA sequence: TGCGCCAGCAGCCAGAGACTGGGACAGGGTACGCCCTACGAGCAGTACTTC. Residues: CASSQRLGQGTPYEQYF. The J gene is TRBJ2-5, the V gene TRBV4-3, with 9 nucleotides matching TRBD1. The J call is uncertain, as TRBJ2-7 better fits the DNA end. Looked up from germline, CDR1 is LGHNA and CDR2 is YSLEER. The CDR3 totals 17 residues.

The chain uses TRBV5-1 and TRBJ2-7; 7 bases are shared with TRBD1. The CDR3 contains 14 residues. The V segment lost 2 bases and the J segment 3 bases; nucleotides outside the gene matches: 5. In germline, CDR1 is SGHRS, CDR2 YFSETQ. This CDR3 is CASSLSPGGYEQYF. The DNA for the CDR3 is TGCGCCAGCAGCTTAAGCCCAGGGGGCTACGAGCAGTACTTC.

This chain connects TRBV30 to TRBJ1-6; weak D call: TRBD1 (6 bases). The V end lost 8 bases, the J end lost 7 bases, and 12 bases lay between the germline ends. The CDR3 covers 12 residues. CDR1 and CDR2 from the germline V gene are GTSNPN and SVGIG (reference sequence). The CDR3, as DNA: TGTGCCGTGACAGGTGGGAATTCACCCCTCCACTTT. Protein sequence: CAVTGGNSPLHF.

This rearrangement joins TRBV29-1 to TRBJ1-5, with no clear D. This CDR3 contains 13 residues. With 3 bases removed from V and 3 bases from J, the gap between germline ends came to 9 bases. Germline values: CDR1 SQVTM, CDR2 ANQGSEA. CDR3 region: CSVDLGPNQPQHF. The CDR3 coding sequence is TGCAGCGTTGATCTGGGCCCCAATCAGCCCCAGCATTTT.

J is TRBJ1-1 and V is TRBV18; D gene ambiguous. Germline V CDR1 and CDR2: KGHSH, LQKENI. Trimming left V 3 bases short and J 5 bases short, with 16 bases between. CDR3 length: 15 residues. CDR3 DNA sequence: TGTGCCAGCTCACCTCCGGACTTAGGGTTTACTGAAGCTTTCTTT. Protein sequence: CASSPPDLGFTEAFF.

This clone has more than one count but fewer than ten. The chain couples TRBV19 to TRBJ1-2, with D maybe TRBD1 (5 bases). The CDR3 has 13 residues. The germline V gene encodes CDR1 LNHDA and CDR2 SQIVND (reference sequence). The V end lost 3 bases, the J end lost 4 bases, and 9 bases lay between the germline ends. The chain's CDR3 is CASSIGGSYGYTF. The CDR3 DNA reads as TGTGCCAGTAGTATTGGGGGGTCCTATGGCTACACCTTC.

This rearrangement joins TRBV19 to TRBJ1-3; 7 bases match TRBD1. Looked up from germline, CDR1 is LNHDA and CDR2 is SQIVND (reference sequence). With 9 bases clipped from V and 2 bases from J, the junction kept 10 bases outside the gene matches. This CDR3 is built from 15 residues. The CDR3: CASREGAGAGNTIYF. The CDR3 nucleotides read TGTGCCAGCAGAGAGGGGGCAGGGGCTGGAAACACCATATATTTT.

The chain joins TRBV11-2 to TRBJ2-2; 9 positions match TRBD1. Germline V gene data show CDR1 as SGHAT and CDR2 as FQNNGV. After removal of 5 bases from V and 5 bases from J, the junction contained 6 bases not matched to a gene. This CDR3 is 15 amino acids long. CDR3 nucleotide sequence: TGTGCCAGCAGCCCGGGACAGGGATGGACCGGGGAGCTGTTTTTT. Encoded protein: CASSPGQGWTGELFF. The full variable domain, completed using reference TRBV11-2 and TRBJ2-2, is EAGVAQSPRYKIIEKRQSVAFWCNPISGHATLYWYQQILGQGPKLLIQFQNNGVVDDSQLPKDRFSAERLKGVDSTLKIQPAKLEDSAVYLCASSPGQGWTGELFFGEGSRLTVL.

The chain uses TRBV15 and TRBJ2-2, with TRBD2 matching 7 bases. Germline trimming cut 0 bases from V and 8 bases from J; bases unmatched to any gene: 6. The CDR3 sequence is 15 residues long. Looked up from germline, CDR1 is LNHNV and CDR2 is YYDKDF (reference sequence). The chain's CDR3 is CATSRELLASGELFF. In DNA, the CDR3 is TGTGCCACCAGCAGAGAACTACTAGCGTCGGGGGAGCTGTTTTTT. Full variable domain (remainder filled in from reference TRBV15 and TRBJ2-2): DAMVIQNPRYQVTQFGKPVTLSCSQTLNHNVMYWYQQKSSQAPKLLFHYYDKDFNNEADTPDNFQSRRPNTSFCFLDIRSPGLGDTAMYLCATSRELLASGELFFGEGSRLTVL.

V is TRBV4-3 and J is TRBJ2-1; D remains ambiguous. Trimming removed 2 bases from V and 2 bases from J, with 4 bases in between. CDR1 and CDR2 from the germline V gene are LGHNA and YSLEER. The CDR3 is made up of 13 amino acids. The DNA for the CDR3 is TGCGCCAGCAGCCAATTCACCTACAATGAGCAGTTCTTC. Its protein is CASSQFTYNEQFF.

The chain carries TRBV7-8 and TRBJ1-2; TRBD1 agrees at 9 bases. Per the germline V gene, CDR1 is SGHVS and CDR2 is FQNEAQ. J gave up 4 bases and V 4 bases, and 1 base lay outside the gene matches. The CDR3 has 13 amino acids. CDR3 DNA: TGTGCCAGCAGCTCGACAGGGGGCTATGGCTACACCTTC. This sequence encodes CASSSTGGYGYTF.

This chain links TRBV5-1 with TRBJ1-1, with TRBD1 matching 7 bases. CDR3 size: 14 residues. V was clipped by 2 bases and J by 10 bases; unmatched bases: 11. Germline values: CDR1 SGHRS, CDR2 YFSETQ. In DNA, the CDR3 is TGCGCCAGCAGCTTAAAGCTTACAGGGGCGACAGCTTTCTTT. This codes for CASSLKLTGATAFF.

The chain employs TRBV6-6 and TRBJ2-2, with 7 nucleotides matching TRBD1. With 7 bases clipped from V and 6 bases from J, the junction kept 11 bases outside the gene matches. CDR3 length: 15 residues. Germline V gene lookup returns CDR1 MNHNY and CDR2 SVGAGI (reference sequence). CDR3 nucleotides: TGTGCCAGCACCTTCGGGACAGACCCCCCCGGGGAGCTGTTTTTT. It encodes CASTFGTDPPGELFF.

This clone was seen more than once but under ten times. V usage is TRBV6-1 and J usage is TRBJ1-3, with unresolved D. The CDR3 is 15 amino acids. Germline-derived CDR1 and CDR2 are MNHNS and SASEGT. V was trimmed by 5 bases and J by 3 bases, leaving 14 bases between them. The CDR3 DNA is TGTGCCAGCAGTCCTCAACTGGCAGGTGGAAACACCATATATTTT. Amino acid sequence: CASSPQLAGGNTIYF.

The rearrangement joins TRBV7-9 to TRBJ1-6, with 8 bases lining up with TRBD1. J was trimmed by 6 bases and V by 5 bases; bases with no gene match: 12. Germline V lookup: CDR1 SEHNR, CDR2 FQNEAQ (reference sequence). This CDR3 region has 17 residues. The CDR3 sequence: CASSAPGTGGINSPLHF. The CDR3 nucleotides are TGTGCCAGCAGCGCCCCCGGGACAGGCGGAATTAATTCACCCCTCCACTTT.

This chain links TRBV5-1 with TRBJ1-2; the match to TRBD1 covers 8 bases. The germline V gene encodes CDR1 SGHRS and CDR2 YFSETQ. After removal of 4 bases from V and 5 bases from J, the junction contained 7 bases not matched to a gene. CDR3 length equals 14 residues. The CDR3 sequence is CASSESGGLYGYTF. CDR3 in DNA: TGCGCCAGCAGCGAATCAGGGGGCCTTTATGGCTACACCTTC.

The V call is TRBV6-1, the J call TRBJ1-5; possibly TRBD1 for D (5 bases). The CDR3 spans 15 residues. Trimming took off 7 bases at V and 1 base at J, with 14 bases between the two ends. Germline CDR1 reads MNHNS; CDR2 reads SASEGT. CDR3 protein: CASIREGMSNQPQHF. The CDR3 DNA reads TGTGCCAGCATTAGGGAGGGGATGAGCAATCAGCCCCAGCATTTT.

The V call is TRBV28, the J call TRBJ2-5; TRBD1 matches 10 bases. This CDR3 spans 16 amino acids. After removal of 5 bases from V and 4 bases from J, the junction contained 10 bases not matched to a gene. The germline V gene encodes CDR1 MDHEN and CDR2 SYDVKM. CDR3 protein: CASSEDRGSSIETQYF. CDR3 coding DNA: TGTGCCAGCAGTGAGGACAGGGGGTCCTCCATAGAGACCCAGTACTTC.

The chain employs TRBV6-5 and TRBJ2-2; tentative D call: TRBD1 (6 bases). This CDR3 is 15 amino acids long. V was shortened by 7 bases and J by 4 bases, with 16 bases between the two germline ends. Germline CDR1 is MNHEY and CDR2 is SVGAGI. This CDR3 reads CASTFTGPGTGELFF. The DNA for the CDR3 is TGTGCCAGCACATTCACAGGGCCGGGCACCGGGGAGCTGTTTTTT.

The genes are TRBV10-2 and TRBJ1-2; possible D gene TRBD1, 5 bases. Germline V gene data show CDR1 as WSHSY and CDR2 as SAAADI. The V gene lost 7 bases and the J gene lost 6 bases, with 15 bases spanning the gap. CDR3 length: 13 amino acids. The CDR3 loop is CASNKGPMNGYTF. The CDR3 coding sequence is TGCGCCAGCAATAAGGGGCCGATGAATGGCTACACCTTC.

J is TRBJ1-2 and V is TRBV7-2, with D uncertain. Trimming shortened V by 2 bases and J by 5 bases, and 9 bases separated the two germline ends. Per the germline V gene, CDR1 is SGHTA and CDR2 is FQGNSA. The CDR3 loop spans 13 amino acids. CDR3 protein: CASSLSASYGYTF. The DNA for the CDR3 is TGTGCCAGCAGCTTATCCGCTAGTTATGGCTACACCTTC.

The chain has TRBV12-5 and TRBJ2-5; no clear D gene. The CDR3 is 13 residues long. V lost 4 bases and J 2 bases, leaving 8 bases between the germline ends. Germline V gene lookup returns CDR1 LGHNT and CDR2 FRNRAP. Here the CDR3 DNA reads TGTGCTAGTGGTTCTGGGCAGCAAGAGACCCAGTACTTC. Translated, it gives CASGSGQQETQYF.

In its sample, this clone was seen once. CDR3 in amino acids: CAYPGHRGGYTF. The DNA for the CDR3 is TGTGCCTACCCAGGCCACCGGGGTGGCTACACCTTC. The rearrangement links TRBV27 to TRBJ1-2; no reliable D call. Between the trimmed V and J ends, which lost 11 bases and 7 bases, there was a span of 17 bases. This CDR3 is 12 amino acids long. Germline values: CDR1 MNHEY, CDR2 SMNVEV (reference sequence).

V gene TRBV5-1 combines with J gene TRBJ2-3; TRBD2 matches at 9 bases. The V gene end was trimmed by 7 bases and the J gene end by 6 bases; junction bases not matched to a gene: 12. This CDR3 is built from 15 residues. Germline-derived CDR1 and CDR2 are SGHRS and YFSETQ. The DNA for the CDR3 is TGCGCCAGCCTCGACGGCGGGGGGGCCTACGATACGCAGTATTTT. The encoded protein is CASLDGGGAYDTQYF.